The sequence of this T cell receptor beta chain was determined in a study of breast tumors, draining lymph nodes, adjacent tissues. In germline, CDR1 is SGHTA, CDR2 FQGNSA. The CDR3 consists of 18 residues. In this sample, this clonotype turned up many times. This clone may be a read error of a much larger clone one base away. Axillary draining lymph nodes of breast cancer patients supplied the node samples. TCRdb re-called the multiplex PCR reads through MiXCR, storing one row per CDR3 protein. The sample includes about 89,000 distinct CDR3 sequences, approximately 31% seen only once; the top ten take over 6.5%.

Sequencing was carried out using axillary lymph node tissue. This receptor was obtained from a female donor with breast cancer. Some clones in this sample may be carry-over from other donors' samples. V usage is TRBV7-2 and J usage is TRBJ1-6; 8 positions agree with TRBD1. The CDR3 DNA follows: TGTGCCAGCAGCTTAACCTGGACAGGGAGCTCCTATAATCCACCCCTCCACTTT. Translating it yields CASSLTWTGSSYNPPLHF.